Listed below are T cell receptor beta chains from one sample, sequenced in a study of tumor-infiltrating lymphocytes in primary liver carcinoma. TCRdb reanalysed the multiplex PCR reads using MiXCR and keeps one entry per CDR3 protein. The sample has fewer than 250,000 distinct CDR3 sequences, around four fifths seen once. The sequenced material came from tumor tissue from primary liver carcinoma. These receptors were taken from a man in his forties with primary liver carcinoma and hepatitis B virus infection. CDR3s include the opening cysteine and the closing phenylalanine or tryptophan. D genes are given only for firm matches. Not every row has a clone size; where given, it reads once, few, many or a size class.

CDR3nt,CDR3aa,j_gene,abundance,d_gene,v_gene
TGTGCCAGCAGTTACACGGACAGGAGCTCCTACAATGAGCAGTACTTC,CASSYTDRSSYNEQYF,TRBJ2-7,.,TRBD1,TRBV6-2/TRBV6-3
TGTGCCAGCAGATACAGGGGGACGGCCTCCTACGATGAGCAGTTCTTC,CASRYRGTASYDEQFF,TRBJ2-1,.,TRBD1,TRBV6-2/TRBV6-3
TGCAGCGTTGAGGTCATTGGGGAAGAGCTGTTTTTT,CSVEVIGEELFF,TRBJ1-4,.,.,TRBV29-1
TGTGTCAGCAGTAATTGGGGATATGAGCAGTACTTC,CVSSNWGYEQYF,TRBJ2-7,.,.,TRBV6-2/TRBV6-3
TGTGGCAGCAGTGTACAGGGTATGGCTAGGGCCAACGTCCTGACTTTC,CGSSVQGMARANVLTF,TRBJ2-6,.,.,TRBV6-1
TGTGCCAGCGGTCCGAGCGGAACCTTTACACTCTATGGCTACACCTTC,CASGPSGTFTLYGYTF,TRBJ1-2,.,.,TRBV6-2/TRBV6-3
TGCACCAGCAACCAGCGACTATCGGGCACAGATACGCAGTATTTT,CTSNQRLSGTDTQYF,TRBJ2-3,.,.,TRBV4-3
TGTGCCAGCAGCTTAGAGGGGGCGAAACGGGGCAACGGGGAGCTGTTTTTT,CASSLEGAKRGNGELFF,TRBJ2-2,.,.,TRBV11-2
TGCGCCTGCAGTGAGGGGACTAGCGTGATAGCCAAAAACATTCAGTACTTC,CACSEGTSVIAKNIQYF,TRBJ2-4,.,TRBD2,TRBV10-2
TGTGCCTGCCCCCGCGACACTGAAGCTTTCTTT,CACPRDTEAFF,TRBJ1-1,many,.,TRBV30
TGTGCCAGCGGTTTAACAGGGCTAGTCAGATACACCTTC,CASGLTGLVRYTF,TRBJ1-2,.,.,TRBV12-3/TRBV12-4
TGTGTCAGCGCCCGAAAGGGCGGGGATTTACTTAATGAGCAGTTCTTC,CVSARKGGDLLNEQFF,TRBJ2-1,.,.,TRBV12-3/TRBV12-4
TGTGCCAGCAGCTCGGCCGGGACAGGGAACTATGGCTACACCTTC,CASSSAGTGNYGYTF,TRBJ1-2,many,TRBD1,TRBV5-4
TGTGCCAGCACCTTAAATACCACTGAGCACTTCTTC,CASTLNTTEHFF,TRBJ2-1,.,.,TRBV11-3
TGTGCCAGCGCGTATGCAACCGTGGAGCTGTTTTTT,CASAYATVELFF,TRBJ2-2,.,.,TRBV12-3/TRBV12-4
TGTGCCAGCAGCTTACGACCGATGAGAGGAGATACGCAGTATTTT,CASSLRPMRGDTQYF,TRBJ2-3,once,.,TRBV11-2
TGTGCCAGTAGCCAAGGAGGATCCTACGAGCTGTACTTC,CASSQGGSYELYF,TRBJ2-7,.,.,TRBV4-2
TGCGCCAGGAGCCAACTTGGGACTGGGTCCTACAATGAGCGGTTTTTC,CARSQLGTGSYNERFF,TRBJ2-1,.,.,TRBV4-1
TGTGCCAGCAATCCCGGATATAATTATGGCTACACCTTC,CASNPGYNYGYTF,TRBJ1-2,.,.,TRBV28
TGCGCCAGCAGTCAAGGGCTAGCGGGCTCCTCCTACGGGCAGTACTTC,CASSQGLAGSSYGQYF,TRBJ2-7,.,TRBD2,TRBV4-1
TGTGCCAGCAGTCCACCTGGAGGGGATATGCAGTATTTT,CASSPPGGDMQYF,TRBJ2-3,.,.,TRBV28
TGCAGTGGCCTCGGTCAGGGACCCACCGGGGAGCTGTTTTTT,CSGLGQGPTGELFF,TRBJ2-2,.,.,TRBV29-1
TGTGCCAGCAGCTTACTCCTCAACACCGGGGAGCTGTTTTTT,CASSLLLNTGELFF,TRBJ2-2,few,.,TRBV7-3
TGTGCCAGCAACCCAACCACAGGGGGTGAGAACACCGGGGAGCTGTTTTTT,CASNPTTGGENTGELFF,TRBJ2-2,.,TRBD1,TRBV5-5
TGTGCCAGCAGCCCCAAGGGGATGGGAGGGGAGACAAAGTACTTC,CASSPKGMGGETKYF,TRBJ2-5,.,TRBD2,TRBV5-6
TGCACCAGCAGCTTCCGACAGGGGGAAGGCTACACCTTC,CTSSFRQGEGYTF,TRBJ1-2,.,TRBD1,TRBV5-1
TGTGCCAACGGTCTCCCTTCGGGGCAGGGCGGGACCCAGTACTTC,CANGLPSGQGGTQYF,TRBJ2-5,.,.,TRBV12-3/TRBV12-4
TGTGCCAGTAACCTCTGGGGCTATCGGGACGAGCAGTACTTC,CASNLWGYRDEQYF,TRBJ2-7,.,.,TRBV11-2
TGTGCCAGTAGTGCCGTAGCGGGATGGGTAAACAGTGATCAGTTCTTC,CASSAVAGWVNSDQFF,TRBJ2-1,.,TRBD2,TRBV14
TGTGCCAGCAGCTTAGTGATACAAGAGACCCAGTACTTT,CASSLVIQETQYF,TRBJ2-5,.,.,TRBV7-8
TGTGCCGGCAACTTAGACCCTACAGGGGTTGAAAAACTGTTTTTT,CAGNLDPTGVEKLFF,TRBJ1-4,.,TRBD1,TRBV11-2
TGCAGCGTTCAGCAGAGGAGCCCCTACAATGAGCAGTTCTTC,CSVQQRSPYNEQFF,TRBJ2-1,.,.,TRBV29-1
TGCAGTACCCCAATAGCGGGCCCCTCCTACAATGAGCAGTTCTTC,CSTPIAGPSYNEQFF,TRBJ2-1,once,TRBD2,TRBV20-1
TGTGCCAGCAGCCCTGGCGTAGGCGGGGTCTCCTACAATGAGCAGTTCTTC,CASSPGVGGVSYNEQFF,TRBJ2-1,.,.,TRBV5-4
TGTGCCAGCAGTTTCTCAGATCCCCATGAGCAGTTCTTC,CASSFSDPHEQFF,TRBJ2-1,many,.,TRBV12-3/TRBV12-4
TGTGCCGGCAAATGGCGAGACCAAGAGACCCAGTACTTC,CAGKWRDQETQYF,TRBJ2-5,.,.,TRBV5-6
TGTGTCTGGAGCGGAGAAAGGCGCACTAAAGCTTTCTTT,CVWSGERRTKAFF,TRBJ1-1,.,.,TRBV30
TGTGCCAGCAGCATGAGACTAGCGGGAGACTACGAGCACTACTTC,CASSMRLAGDYEHYF,TRBJ2-7,.,TRBD2,TRBV5-6
TGTGCCAGCAGCTCACCAGGACAGGGCCCAGATACGCAGTATTTT,CASSSPGQGPDTQYF,TRBJ2-3,many,.,TRBV21-1
TGTGCCAGTATAAGCGGGAGCTTGTCCTGCGAGCAGTACTTC,CASISGSLSCEQYF,TRBJ2-7,.,TRBD2,TRBV6-1
TGCAGTGCTAGGGCAGACAGGGGTAATCGACCGAACACTGAATCTTTCTTT,CSARADRGNRPNTESFF,TRBJ1-1,.,TRBD1,TRBV20-1
.,CSALTNGANTGSCFF,TRBJ2-2,.,.,TRBV29-1
TGTGCCAACATTCTTGGGCGTTTGGGGGATACGCAGTATTTT,CANILGRLGDTQYF,TRBJ2-3,.,.,TRBV6-1
TGCAGCGCCATGACATCTGGGATCTGCACTCCCTACGAGCAGTACTTT,CSAMTSGICTPYEQYF,TRBJ2-7,.,.,TRBV29-1
TGCAGCGTTTTAAGGACCTCAGGTTCCAAAGCTTTCTTT,CSVLRTSGSKAFF,TRBJ1-1,.,.,TRBV29-1
TGCGTCAGCAGCCTTGGCGGGACAGAGTACAATGAGCAGTTCTTC,CVSSLGGTEYNEQFF,TRBJ2-1,.,.,TRBV4-1
TGTGCCAGCAGCCAAGATCGAACATGCTGGGGCTACGCCTTC,CASSQDRTCWGYAF,TRBJ1-2,.,.,TRBV4-2
TGCGCCAGCAGCTTTAGCAGACAAGAGATCCAGTACTTC,CASSFSRQEIQYF,TRBJ2-5,.,.,TRBV5-1